Listed here are 2 T cell receptor beta chains from one sample, sequenced in a study of spatial heterogeneity in lung cancer. As to time point: sample taken at primary tumor resection. Whole RNA came from tumor, nontumor lung or frozen PBMC and was sequenced without being sorted. TCRdb recomputed calls from the 5' RACE reads with MiXCR, one row per CDR3 protein. Of about 48,000 distinct CDR3 sequences in the sample, roughly 5% were seen once. The sequencing here drew on PBMCs, taken at surgery. These receptor sequences come from a male donor with early-stage non-small cell lung cancer.

The sample holds many counts of this clonotype. J is TRBJ1-5 and V is TRBV7-8, with D possibly TRBD1 on 6 matching bases. This CDR3 contains 16 residues. Germline lookup yields CDR1 SGHVS and CDR2 FQNEAQ. Between the trimmed V and J ends, which lost 7 bases and 3 bases, there was a span of 19 bases. The CDR3 loop is CASTGIAGGVNQPQHF. The CDR3, as DNA: TGTGCCAGCACCGGAATCGCCGGGGGCGTCAATCAGCCCCAGCATTTT.

At least ten counts were recorded for this clonotype. The chain carries TRBV11-2 and TRBJ1-1, with D hard to call. This CDR3 contains 14 residues. V was trimmed by 5 bases and J by 2 bases, leaving 12 bases between them. The V gene's germline CDR1 is SGHAT and CDR2 FQNNGV. DNA for the CDR3: TGTGCCAGCAGCCCCGACGGAAGAAACACTGAAGCTTTCTTT. This gives the protein CASSPDGRNTEAFF.